The 22 T cell receptor beta chains given below trace back to one sample, sequenced in a study of cytomegalovirus exposure and HLA in healthy donors. The PCR employed 60 Vbeta primers together with 13 Jbeta primers. Using immunoSEQ multiplex PCR, the repertoire was profiled, and TCRdb retains in-frame clones only, with some absent. The profile shows about 110,000 clones, around 80% of them singletons. The sample was PBMCs. These receptors all come from a man aged 30-40 years in good health and CMV-seropositive.

The chain recombines TRBV18 with TRBJ2-5, with D perhaps TRBD2 (6 bases). V was clipped by 3 bases and J by 0 bases, with 11 bases between them. Germline values: CDR1 KGHSH, CDR2 LQKENI. The CDR3 is made up of 15 amino acids. CDR3 nucleotide sequence: TGTGCCAGCTCACCTCGGCGGGGCTACCAAGAGACCCAGTACTTC. Translation gives CASSPRRGYQETQYF.

Regarding this clone: In the same sample, other DNA sequences code for this CDR3. The chain couples TRBV5-1 to TRBJ2-5; D may be TRBD2 (5 bases). Trimming shortened V by 2 bases and J by 1 base, and 6 bases separated the two germline ends. The CDR3 sequence is 13 residues long. Germline V gene lookup returns CDR1 SGHRS and CDR2 YFSETQ. CDR3 nucleotides: TGCGCCAGCAGCTTAGGGAGCCAAGAGACCCAGTACTTC. Protein sequence: CASSLGSQETQYF.

This CDR3 reads CASSMDLNTEAFF. In nucleotides, the CDR3 is TGTGCCAGCAGCATGGACTTGAACACTGAAGCTTTCTTT. The genes are TRBV5-5 and TRBJ1-1, with unresolved D. V lost 4 bases, J lost 0 bases, and 7 bases lay in between. Germline loops: CDR1 SGHKS, CDR2 YYEKEE (reference sequence). The CDR3 runs 13 residues.

A note on this clone: A read error is likely, as this CDR3 ends without the conserved phenylalanine or tryptophan. This chain joins TRBV18 and TRBJ2-7, with 9 bases identical to TRBD2. V shed 8 bases, J shed 0 bases, and the junction held 8 bases outside the gene matches. CDR1 and CDR2 from the germline V gene are KGHSH and LQKENI. There are 15 residues in the CDR3. The CDR3 coding sequence is TGTGCCAGCACACTTCTAGCGGGGCCCTCCTACGAGCAGTACCTC. Protein product: CASTLLAGPSYEQYL.

In this sample, this clone turned up a few times. The DNA for the CDR3 is TGTGCCAGCAGCGTAGAGGGAGCCTACAATGAGCAGTTCTTC. Protein sequence: CASSVEGAYNEQFF. The J gene is TRBJ2-1, the V gene TRBV9, with a possible D match to TRBD2 (5 bases). Germline CDR1 SGDLS, CDR2 YYNGEE. Trimming pared 0 bases from V and 2 bases from J, leaving 6 bases between. The CDR3 has 14 residues.

In DNA form, the CDR3 reads TGTGCCTGGAGTCCCCGGGGGGACGGGAGCAATCAGCCCCAGCATTTT. Translated: CAWSPRGDGSNQPQHF. The gene calls are TRBV30 and TRBJ1-5; TRBD1 might be the D (5 bases). Trimming shortened V by 2 bases and J by 1 base, and 15 bases separated the two germline ends. Per the germline V gene, CDR1 is GTSNPN and CDR2 is SVGIG (reference sequence). The CDR3 runs 16 residues. The full variable domain, its missing parts supplied by reference TRBV30 and TRBJ1-5, is SQTIHQWPATLVQPVGSPLSLECTVEGTSNPNLYWYRQAAGRGLQLLFYSVGIGQISSEVPQNLSASRPQDRQFILSSKKLLLSDSGFYLCAWSPRGDGSNQPQHFGDGTRLSIL.

DNA of the CDR3: TGTGCCAGCAGCTTAGCGCTGGGGGCCGTTTGGGAAAAACTGTTTTTT. Its translation: CASSLALGAVWEKLFF. This rearrangement joins TRBV7-9 to TRBJ1-4; maybe TRBD1 (6 bases). The CDR3 runs 16 residues. CDR1 and CDR2 (germline): SEHNR, FQNEAQ (reference sequence). Trimming shortened V by 0 bases and J by 8 bases, and 16 bases separated the two germline ends.

The chain carries TRBV6-1 and TRBJ1-5, with 8 bases that match TRBD1. CDR1 and CDR2 (germline): MNHNS, SASEGT. This CDR3 region has 16 residues. With V trimmed by 2 bases and J by 5 bases, 8 bases remained unmatched. As DNA, the CDR3 is TGTGCCAGCAGTGAACTCGGACAGGGAGGCGATCAGCCCCAGCATTTT. Translated: CASSELGQGGDQPQHF.

The chain combines TRBV9 with TRBJ1-6, with 7 bases fitting TRBD1. The V gene end was trimmed by 2 bases and the J gene end by 11 bases; junction bases not matched to a gene: 7. Germline loops: CDR1 SGDLS, CDR2 YYNGEE. CDR3 size: 14 residues. CDR3 sequence reads: CASSVTGFRPPLHF. The DNA for the CDR3 is TGTGCCAGCAGCGTGACAGGGTTTCGGCCACCCCTCCACTTT.

V gene TRBV10-1 combines with J gene TRBJ1-6, with 10 bases that match TRBD1. This CDR3 has 21 amino acids. Per the germline V gene, CDR1 is WNHNN and CDR2 is SYGVQD (reference sequence). After removal of 4 bases from V and 0 bases from J, the junction contained 15 bases not matched to a gene. Here the CDR3 DNA reads TGCGCCAGCAGTGTTCCTATTGGGACAGGGGTATTATTCTCCTATAATTCACCCCTCCACTTT. Its protein product is CASSVPIGTGVLFSYNSPLHF.

This clone was seen more than once but under ten times. This chain links TRBV9 with TRBJ1-1; perhaps TRBD1 as D (6 bases). Trimming pared 4 bases from V and 3 bases from J, leaving 13 bases between. CDR3 size: 14 residues. Germline V gene sequence: CDR1 SGDLS, CDR2 YYNGEE. This CDR3 is CASSPGPGDTEAFF. The CDR3 bases are TGTGCCAGCAGCCCCGGACCAGGGGACACTGAAGCTTTCTTT.

J is TRBJ2-3 and V is TRBV6-1; perhaps TRBD2 as D (6 bases). CDR1 is MNHNS, CDR2 SASEGT, per germline. The CDR3 totals 16 residues. V was clipped by 2 bases and J by 1 base, with 13 bases between them. The CDR3 DNA reads as TGTGCCAGCAGTGAATATGGGGGGATGGGCACAGATACGCAGTATTTT. Its translation: CASSEYGGMGTDTQYF.

The chain carries TRBV2 and TRBJ2-2; possibly TRBD1 for D (5 bases). CDR1 is SNHLY, CDR2 FYNNEI, per germline. The CDR3 spans 15 residues. Trimming removed 4 bases at V and 4 bases at J, with 13 bases between. CDR3 DNA: TGTGCCAGCAGTGTTCAGGGTTGGAGCACCGGGGAGCTGTTTTTT. Its protein product is CASSVQGWSTGELFF.

This clone occurred a few times. This chain joins TRBV5-1 and TRBJ2-7, with 13 nucleotides matching TRBD2. The germline gives CDR1 SGHRS, CDR2 YFSETQ. V shed 0 bases, J shed 3 bases, and the junction held 6 bases outside the gene matches. The CDR3 covers 17 residues. CDR3: CASSLGGGLAGYYEQYF. The CDR3 DNA is TGCGCCAGCAGCTTGGGAGGGGGACTAGCGGGGTACTACGAGCAGTACTTC.

This rearrangement joins TRBV7-3 to TRBJ2-5, with TRBD2 matching 9 bases. The CDR3 extends over 15 amino acids. Germline CDR1 reads SGHTA; CDR2 reads FQGTGA. The trim removed 3 bases at V and 2 bases at J, leaving 4 bases unmatched. The CDR3 nucleotides read TGTGCCAGCAGCTTTAGCGGGGGCCGACAAGAGACCCAGTACTTC. It specifies CASSFSGGRQETQYF.

V gene TRBV5-1 combines with J gene TRBJ2-5; TRBD2 might be the D (5 bases). Trimming stripped 2 bases from V and 1 base from J, with 12 bases between. CDR1 SGHRS and CDR2 YFSETQ come from the germline V gene. The CDR3 is 15 residues long. The CDR3 nucleotides read TGCGCCAGCAGCTTTGAGGGAGCGCCCCAAGAGACCCAGTACTTC. It translates to CASSFEGAPQETQYF.

This chain joins TRBV6-5 and TRBJ2-7, with TRBD1 as a possible D gene (5 bases). V was pared by 6 bases and J by 4 bases, with 16 bases between. The CDR3 has 14 residues. Per the germline V gene, CDR1 is MNHEY and CDR2 is SVGAGI. The CDR3, as DNA: TGTGCCAGCAGAATTAAGGACACGGCATACGAGCAGTACTTC. Its protein product is CASRIKDTAYEQYF.

The rearrangement joins TRBV7-8 to TRBJ2-2; possibly TRBD2 for D (7 bases). Germline loops: CDR1 SGHVS, CDR2 FQNEAQ. Trimming pared 5 bases from V and 5 bases from J, leaving 18 bases between. The CDR3 spans 16 residues. The CDR3 region has the DNA TGTGCCAGCAGCCCCGAGCTGAGGGGGGGGACCGGGGAGCTGTTTTTT. This encodes CASSPELRGGTGELFF.

This clone was counted a few times. The genes are TRBV7-9 and TRBJ2-7, with a tentative D call TRBD1 (6 bases). V was pared by 5 bases and J by 0 bases, with 17 bases between. This CDR3 region has 16 residues. CDR1 is SEHNR, CDR2 FQNEAQ, per germline (reference sequence). The CDR3 is CASSPKGQTSSYEQYF. CDR3 in DNA: TGTGCCAGCAGCCCGAAAGGACAGACGAGCTCCTACGAGCAGTACTTC.

V usage is TRBV7-3 and J usage is TRBJ1-1; D uncertain. The V and J ends lost 3 bases and 4 bases respectively, with 9 bases between them. Germline CDR1 is SGHTA and CDR2 is FQGTGA. The CDR3 sequence is 13 residues long. CDR3 bases: TGTGCCAGCAGCTTCGAGGAGGGCACTGAAGCTTTCTTT. It translates to CASSFEEGTEAFF.

This clone was recorded a few times. The chain combines TRBV19 with TRBJ1-5; tentatively, D is TRBD1 (6 bases). CDR3 length: 15 residues. V was clipped by 4 bases and J by 2 bases, with 12 bases between them. Germline V lookup: CDR1 LNHDA, CDR2 SQIVND (reference sequence). CDR3: CASSTTGNGNQPQHF. CDR3 nucleotide sequence: TGTGCCAGTAGTACTACAGGGAACGGCAATCAGCCCCAGCATTTT.

The V call is TRBV29-1, the J call TRBJ2-6; the D gene is possibly TRBD1 (7 bases). The CDR3 spans 20 residues. V lost 5 bases, J lost 4 bases, and 30 bases lay in between. Germline CDR1 SQVTM, CDR2 ANQGSEA. Here the CDR3 reads CSVPKTEGRQGPPGANVLTF. CDR3 coding DNA: TGCAGCGTTCCCAAAACGGAGGGGAGACAGGGCCCCCCGGGGGCCAACGTCCTGACTTTC.